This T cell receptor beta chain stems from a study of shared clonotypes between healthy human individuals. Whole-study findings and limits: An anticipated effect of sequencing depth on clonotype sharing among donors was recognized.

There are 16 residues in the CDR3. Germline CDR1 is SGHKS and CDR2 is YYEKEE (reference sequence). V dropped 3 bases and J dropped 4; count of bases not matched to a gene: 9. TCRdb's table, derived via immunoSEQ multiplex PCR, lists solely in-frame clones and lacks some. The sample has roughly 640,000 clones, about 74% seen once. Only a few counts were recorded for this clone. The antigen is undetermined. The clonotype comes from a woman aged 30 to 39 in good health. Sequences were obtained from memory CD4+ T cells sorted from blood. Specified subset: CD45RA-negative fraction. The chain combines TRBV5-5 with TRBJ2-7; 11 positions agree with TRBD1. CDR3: CASSWRTGTGGYEQYF. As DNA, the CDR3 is TGTGCCAGCAGCTGGAGAACCGGGACAGGGGGGTACGAGCAGTACTTC.